The 31 T cell receptor beta chains reported below all come from one sample, sequenced in a study of blood T cell repertoires in COVID-19. The data were produced by immunoSEQ multiplex PCR, yet TCRdb's version contains in-frame clones alone and is incomplete. Altogether 35,000 to 45,000 clones are present, 90% being singletons, with the ten largest covering approximately 3%. The specimen was peripheral blood. The receptors stem from a man between 45 and 60 years old with active COVID-19.

This clone is medium-sized (0.01 to 0.1%) in the sample. The genes are TRBV24-1 and TRBJ2-1; D is uncertain. Germline CDR1 reads KGHDR; CDR2 reads SFDVKD. CDR3 length: 13 amino acids. V lost 4 bases and J lost 0, with 3 bases in between. The CDR3: CATSDGSYNEQFF. CDR3 coding DNA: TGTGCCACCAGTGACGGCTCCTACAATGAGCAGTTCTTC.

The chain uses TRBV3-1 (or the pseudogene TRBV3-2) and TRBJ2-2; D possibly corresponds to TRBD1 (6 bases). The CDR3 totals 15 residues. Germline V gene sequence: CDR1 LGHDT, CDR2 YNNKEL (reference sequence). Trimming pared 4 bases from V and 4 bases from J, leaving 13 bases between. Here the CDR3 DNA reads TGTGCCAGCAGCCTTCAGGGGAGCCCCACCGGGGAGCTGTTTTTT. Its translation: CASSLQGSPTGELFF.

The chain recombines TRBV2 with TRBJ2-5, with TRBD2 as a possible D gene (5 bases). The CDR3 spans 14 residues. CDR1 and CDR2 (germline): SNHLY, FYNNEI. V lost 3 bases, J lost 5 bases, and 13 bases lay in between. CDR3 residues: CASSDRLAGETQYF. The CDR3 bases are TGTGCCAGCAGTGATCGGCTAGCCGGGGAGACCCAGTACTTC. Combining the CDR3 with reference TRBV2 and TRBJ2-5 gives the whole variable domain EPEVTQTPSHQVTQMGQEVILRCVPISNHLYFYWYRQILGQKVEFLVSFYNNEISEKSEIFDDQFSVERPDGSNFTLKIRSTKLEDSAMYFCASSDRLAGETQYFGPGTRLLVL.

This chain uses TRBV9 with TRBJ2-2, with 8 bases aligning to TRBD1. Trimming removed 4 bases from V and 6 bases from J; junction bases left unmatched: 11. This CDR3 contains 16 residues. CDR1 and CDR2 (germline): SGDLS, YYNGEE. CDR3 residues: CASSIRQGQGAGELFF. CDR3 DNA sequence: TGTGCCAGCAGCATACGACAGGGGCAAGGTGCCGGGGAGCTGTTTTTT.

V usage is TRBV7-3 and J usage is TRBJ2-5; 9 bases are a match to TRBD2. V dropped 5 bases and J dropped 1; count of bases not matched to a gene: 5. Germline assignment: CDR1 SGHTA and CDR2 FQGTGA. This CDR3 has 15 residues. CDR3 amino acids: CASSRSGGIQETQYF. DNA of the CDR3: TGTGCCAGCAGCCGGAGCGGGGGGATCCAAGAGACCCAGTACTTC.

The chain is built from TRBV7-8 and TRBJ2-3; D ambiguous. V was shortened by 4 bases and J by 0 bases, with 11 bases between the two germline ends. CDR3 size: 15 residues. Germline loops: CDR1 SGHVS, CDR2 FQNEAQ. The CDR3, as DNA: TGTGCCAGCAGCTCCAGAAGATTTAGCACAGATACGCAGTATTTT. This gives the protein CASSSRRFSTDTQYF.

The rearrangement uses TRBV7-6 and TRBJ2-7; tentatively, D is TRBD1 (6 bases). CDR3 length: 15 amino acids. CDR1 is SGHVS, CDR2 FNYEAQ, per germline. Trimming took 5 bases from V and 2 from J, leaving 16 bases between them. CDR3 residues: CASSQTGTPPYEQYF. CDR3 DNA: TGTGCCAGCAGCCAAACCGGGACACCTCCCTACGAGCAGTACTTC.

The gene calls are TRBV5-1 and TRBJ2-2; 8 bases agree with TRBD1. With V trimmed by 7 bases and J by 6 bases, 8 bases remained unmatched. The CDR3 runs to 14 residues. CDR1 SGHRS and CDR2 YFSETQ come from the germline V gene. CDR3 coding DNA: TGCGCCAGCCTCCCGACAGGGGACCCCGGGGAGCTGTTTTTT. This codes for CASLPTGDPGELFF.

The chain recombines TRBV14 with TRBJ1-4; D is undetermined. Germline CDR1 SGHDN, CDR2 FVKESK. CDR3 length: 13 amino acids. V lost 4 bases and J 8 bases, leaving 11 bases between the germline ends. In DNA, the CDR3 is TGTGCCAGCAGCCCCAGATCTAGGGAAAAACTGTTTTTT. Its translation is CASSPRSREKLFF.

This clone has just a few counts. This chain connects TRBV19 to TRBJ1-6; 7 positions match TRBD1. The J segment lost 1 base and the V segment lost 4 bases, leaving 7 bases of the junction unmatched. The V gene's germline CDR1 is LNHDA and CDR2 SQIVND (reference sequence). The CDR3 runs 17 residues. Here the CDR3 reads CASSTNEGASYNSPLHF. Here the CDR3 DNA reads TGTGCCAGTAGTACCAACGAGGGGGCGTCCTATAATTCACCCCTCCACTTT.

The chain links TRBV20-1 to TRBJ1-1, with D maybe TRBD1 (5 bases). This CDR3 has 11 amino acids. Germline V gene data show CDR1 as DFQATT and CDR2 as SNEGSKA (reference sequence). V lost 5 bases to trimming and J lost 1 base, with 5 bases between them. The CDR3 sequence: CSAGQNTEAFF. Here the CDR3 DNA reads TGCAGTGCTGGACAGAACACTGAAGCTTTCTTT.

CDR3 amino acids: CASSIPTGGPEAFF. The DNA for the CDR3 is TGTGCCAGCAGTATCCCGACAGGCGGTCCTGAAGCTTTCTTT. The chain links TRBV28 to TRBJ1-1, with a weak D call TRBD1 (6 bases). V shed 5 bases and J shed 6 bases, with 16 bases lying between them. Per the germline V gene, CDR1 is MDHEN and CDR2 is SYDVKM. The CDR3 has 14 amino acids.

The rearrangement links TRBV3-1 (or the pseudogene TRBV3-2) to TRBJ2-5; TRBD1 matches at 9 bases. This CDR3 is 13 amino acids long. Unmatched junction bases numbered 3, after V lost 3 bases and J lost 7 bases. The germline CDR1 and CDR2 sequences are LGHDT and YNNKEL (reference sequence). This chain's CDR3 is CASSHGTGRTQYF. The CDR3 DNA reads as TGTGCCAGCAGCCACGGGACAGGGAGGACCCAGTACTTC.

The chain links TRBV27 to TRBJ2-7; tentative D call: TRBD1 (5 bases). CDR3 length: 16 residues. CDR1 and CDR2 (germline): MNHEY, SMNVEV (reference sequence). The V end was cut by 5 bases, the J end by 2 bases, with 19 bases between. Here the CDR3 DNA reads TGTGCCAGCAGTCTCCGGACATCCGGAAGGGCCTACGAGCAGTACTTC. Amino acids: CASSLRTSGRAYEQYF.

This chain uses TRBV5-1 with TRBJ2-3, with 11 nucleotides matching TRBD2. With 7 bases clipped from V and 2 bases from J, the junction kept 6 bases outside the gene matches. This CDR3 is 15 amino acids long. In germline, CDR1 is SGHRS, CDR2 YFSETQ. The CDR3 loop is CASGSSGGFTDTQYF. In nucleotides, the CDR3 is TGCGCCAGCGGGTCTAGCGGGGGGTTCACAGATACGCAGTATTTT.

This chain links TRBV5-8 with TRBJ2-1; 10 bases are shared with TRBD2. This CDR3 is built from 15 residues. In germline, CDR1 is SGHTS, CDR2 YDEGEE. Losses at the gene ends were 3 bases for V and 2 bases for J; bases not matched to a gene: 2. The CDR3 loop reads CASSYSGGTYNEQFF. The CDR3 bases are TGTGCCAGCAGCTATAGCGGGGGGACCTACAATGAGCAGTTCTTC. The full variable domain, completed using reference TRBV5-8 and TRBJ2-1, is EAGVTQSPTHLIKTRGQQATLRCSPISGHTSVYWYQQALGLGLQFLLWYDEGEERNRGNFPPRFSGRQFPNYSSELNVNALELEDSALYLCASSYSGGTYNEQFFGPGTRLTVL.

This sequence joins TRBV6-1 and TRBJ1-4; D is possibly TRBD1 (5 bases). From germline, CDR1 is MNHNS and CDR2 SASEGT. This CDR3 region has 16 residues. Trimming shortened V by 4 bases and J by 2 bases, and 14 bases separated the two germline ends. The CDR3 region is CASSVARVGTNEKLFF. The CDR3 coding sequence is TGTGCCAGCAGTGTAGCCAGGGTAGGCACTAATGAAAAACTGTTTTTT.

The V and J genes are TRBV7-9 and TRBJ1-5; D uncertain. Germline CDR1 is SEHNR and CDR2 is FQNEAQ (reference sequence). The V end lost 5 bases, the J end lost 0 bases, and 14 bases lay between the germline ends. The CDR3 contains 16 residues. The CDR3 sequence is CASSSSTRDSNQPQHF. The CDR3 DNA sequence: TGTGCCAGCAGCAGTTCAACGAGGGATAGCAATCAGCCCCAGCATTTT.

The chain joins TRBV7-2 to TRBJ2-1; no clear D. Looked up from germline, CDR1 is SGHTA and CDR2 is FQGNSA. The length of the CDR3 is 15 residues. V was shortened by 3 bases and J by 4 bases, with 13 bases between the two germline ends. CDR3 loop: CASSLSTVLYNEQFF. The CDR3 region has the DNA TGTGCCAGCAGCTTGAGTACAGTGTTATACAATGAGCAGTTCTTC.

This clone was recorded once. This chain links TRBV9 with TRBJ1-1, with D unresolved. The germline V gene has CDR1 SGDLS and CDR2 YYNGEE. The CDR3 length is 15 residues. V lost 0 bases to trimming and J lost 1 base, with 10 bases between them. The CDR3 sequence is CASSVGGPKNTEAFF. CDR3 DNA: TGTGCCAGCAGCGTAGGCGGGCCAAAGAACACTGAAGCTTTCTTT.

The chain has TRBV5-1 and TRBJ2-3, with 7 bases that match TRBD2. Germline-derived CDR1 and CDR2 are SGHRS and YFSETQ. The CDR3 spans 16 residues. Trimming cost V 5 bases and J 2 bases; bases outside gene matches: 11. The CDR3 DNA follows: TGCGCCAGCAGGGGGAGTACTGGGAGGGTCACAGATACGCAGTATTTT. It codes for CASRGSTGRVTDTQYF.

The chain is built from TRBV7-9 and TRBJ2-1; 12 bases are shared with TRBD2. The J segment lost 6 bases and the V segment lost 8 bases, leaving 5 bases of the junction unmatched. The CDR3 loop spans 14 amino acids. Germline CDR1 SEHNR, CDR2 FQNEAQ (reference sequence). CDR3 in amino acids: CASFGGLAGNEQFF. DNA of the CDR3: TGTGCCAGCTTTGGGGGACTAGCGGGCAATGAGCAGTTCTTC.

V usage is TRBV7-3 and J usage is TRBJ2-4, with D possibly being TRBD1 (5 bases). The CDR3 is 13 residues long. Germline loops: CDR1 SGHTA, CDR2 FQGTGA. V lost 9 bases and J lost 6, with 15 bases in between. For the CDR3, the DNA is TGTGCCAGTTCCTCTGGCCAGGGAAACATTCAGTACTTC. Its protein product is CASSSGQGNIQYF.

The rearrangement joins TRBV9 to TRBJ2-1, with 8 bases fitting TRBD2. V lost 0 bases and J lost 6; bases outside the gene matches: 5. The CDR3 has 15 amino acids. Germline CDR1 SGDLS, CDR2 YYNGEE. CDR3 DNA: TGTGCCAGCAGCGTAGAGGGGGGACTAGTCAATGAGCAGTTCTTC. Its protein product is CASSVEGGLVNEQFF.

This chain links TRBV7-3 with TRBJ2-5; possibly TRBD2 for D (5 bases). The V and J ends lost 5 bases and 4 bases respectively, with 17 bases between them. This CDR3 contains 15 residues. Germline CDR1 reads SGHTA; CDR2 reads FQGTGA. This CDR3 is CASSPGSSEGETQYF. The CDR3 DNA sequence: TGTGCCAGCAGCCCAGGCAGTAGCGAGGGAGAGACCCAGTACTTC.

This clone has just a few counts. This chain uses TRBV7-9 with TRBJ1-4; D might be TRBD1 (6 bases). Germline V gene data show CDR1 as SEHNR and CDR2 as FQNEAQ (reference sequence). Trimming cost V 4 bases and J 7 bases, with 16 bases left between them. The CDR3 runs 15 residues. The CDR3 here is CASSYDGGLGEKLFF. Here the CDR3 DNA reads TGTGCCAGCAGCTACGACGGGGGGCTCGGTGAAAAACTGTTTTTT.

V gene TRBV9 combines with J gene TRBJ1-2; 8 bases align to TRBD1. J gave up 7 bases and V 7 bases, and 6 bases lay outside the gene matches. Germline assignment: CDR1 SGDLS and CDR2 YYNGEE. CDR3 length: 12 residues. CDR3 coding DNA: TGTGCCAGCGGACAGGGAATTTCTGGCTACACCTTC. Protein sequence: CASGQGISGYTF.

The CDR3 DNA is TGTGCCACCAGCCCTCCATGGAGCGGGACCGGGGATGAAGCTTTCTTT. Amino acid sequence: CATSPPWSGTGDEAFF. The chain uses TRBV15 and TRBJ1-1, with D possibly being TRBD1 (5 bases). Trimming left V 5 bases short and J 7 bases short, with 23 bases between. Per germline, CDR1 LNHNV and CDR2 YYDKDF (reference sequence). This CDR3 is 16 amino acids long.

The chain couples TRBV6-5 to TRBJ1-5; D gene ambiguous. This CDR3 contains 13 residues. In germline, CDR1 is MNHEY, CDR2 SVGAGI. Trimming took 8 bases from V and 4 from J, leaving 12 bases between them. The CDR3 DNA follows: TGTGCCAGCCATGGAGTTTTGAATCAGCCCCAGCATTTT. It is translated as CASHGVLNQPQHF.

V gene TRBV2 combines with J gene TRBJ1-2; D gene unclear. This CDR3 is built from 14 residues. V gave up 5 bases and J gave up 5 bases, with 15 bases separating them. Germline V gene data show CDR1 as SNHLY and CDR2 as FYNNEI. The CDR3 nucleotides are TGTGCCAGCAGTCCAGCACAGCTGATATATGGCTACACCTTC. Protein sequence: CASSPAQLIYGYTF.

The chain joins TRBV11-2 to TRBJ1-1; D remains ambiguous. Per the germline V gene, CDR1 is SGHAT and CDR2 is FQNNGV. CDR3 size: 14 residues. The germline V and J ends were trimmed by 3 bases and 0 bases, with 8 bases remaining between them. CDR3 nucleotides: TGTGCCAGCAGCTTTCTGGCAATGAACACTGAAGCTTTCTTT. Its protein product is CASSFLAMNTEAFF.